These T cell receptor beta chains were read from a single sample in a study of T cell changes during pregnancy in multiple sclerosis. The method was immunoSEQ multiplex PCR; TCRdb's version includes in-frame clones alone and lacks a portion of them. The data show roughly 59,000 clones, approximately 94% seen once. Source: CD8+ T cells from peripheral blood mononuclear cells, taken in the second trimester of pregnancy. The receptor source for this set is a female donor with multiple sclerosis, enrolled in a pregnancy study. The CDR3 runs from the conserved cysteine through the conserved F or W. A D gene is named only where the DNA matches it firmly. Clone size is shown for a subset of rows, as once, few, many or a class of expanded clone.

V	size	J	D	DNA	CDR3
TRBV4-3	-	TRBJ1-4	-	TGCGCCAGCAGCCACTCGGGGTCGGGGTACGAAAAACTGTTTTTT	CASSHSGSGYEKLFF
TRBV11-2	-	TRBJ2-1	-	TGTGCCAGCAGCTTTGGGCAGGATGAGCAGTTCTTC	CASSFGQDEQFF
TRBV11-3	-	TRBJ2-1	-	TGTGCCAGCAGCTTCACCGGGAGCACGTACAATGAGCAGTTCTTC	CASSFTGSTYNEQFF
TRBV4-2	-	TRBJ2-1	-	TGTGCCAGCAGCCACCCGAGGCTAGGGGCCCCCGTCAATGAGCAGTTCTTC	CASSHPRLGAPVNEQFF
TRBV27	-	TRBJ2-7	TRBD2	TGTGCCAGCAGTCTTCTAGCGGGAGGGCGAGACGAGCAGTACTTC	CASSLLAGGRDEQYF
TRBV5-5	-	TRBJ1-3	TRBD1	TGTGCCAGCAGCCAACCGGGACAGGGGGTTTCTGGAAACACCATATATTTT	CASSQPGQGVSGNTIYF
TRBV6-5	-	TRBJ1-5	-	TGTGCCAGCAGCGAGGCGGCGGGCAATCAGCCCCAGCATTTT	CASSEAAGNQPQHF
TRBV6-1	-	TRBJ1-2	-	TGTGCCAGCAGTGAAGGGGGGGGACTAGCCTATGGCTACACCTTC	CASSEGGGLAYGYTF
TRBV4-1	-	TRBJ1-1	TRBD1	TGCGCCAGCAGCCAAGTTAGACAGGGAAACACTGAAGCTTTCTTT	CASSQVRQGNTEAFF
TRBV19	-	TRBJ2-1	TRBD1	TGTGCCAGTACCCAGGGGGTCGGAACAGAGCAGTTCTTC	CASTQGVGTEQFF
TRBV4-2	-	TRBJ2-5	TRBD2	TGTGCCAGCAGCCTTTCTAGCGGCACCTCGGAAGAGACCCAGTACTTC	CASSLSSGTSEETQYF
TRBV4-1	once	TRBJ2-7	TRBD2	TGCGCCAGCAGCACCCTGGGAGGGTCTGGCGAGCAGTACTTC	CASSTLGGSGEQYF
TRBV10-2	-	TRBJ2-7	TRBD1	TGCGCCAGCAGGGGACAGGGGCCCTACGAGCAGTACTTC	CASRGQGPYEQYF
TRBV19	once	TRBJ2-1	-	TGTGCCAGTAGTTCAGGGTCCAATGAGCAGTTCTTC	CASSSGSNEQFF
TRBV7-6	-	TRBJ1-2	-	TGTGCCAGCAGCGACGGTGAAGGGGCGCATGGCTACACCTTC	CASSDGEGAHGYTF
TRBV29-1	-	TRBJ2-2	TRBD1	TGCAGCGTTGATGGACAGGGGGCCGGGGAGCTGTTTTTT	CSVDGQGAGELFF
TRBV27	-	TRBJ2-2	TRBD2	TGTGCCAGCAGATTGACTAGCGGGGGAACCGGGGAGCTGTTTTTT	CASRLTSGGTGELFF
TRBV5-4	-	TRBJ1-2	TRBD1	TGTGCCAGCAGCTTGACCGGGACAGGGGTTGTCTATGGCTACACCTTC	CASSLTGTGVVYGYTF
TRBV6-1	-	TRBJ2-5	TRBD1	TGTGCCAGCAGTGAAGGGACAGGGGAGGTGGAGACCCAGTACTTC	CASSEGTGEVETQYF
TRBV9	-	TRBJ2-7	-	TGTGCCAGCAGCGTAGGAGGAGGGCTTTGGGACGAGCAGTACTTC	CASSVGGGLWDEQYF
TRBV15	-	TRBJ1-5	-	TGTGCCACCAGCAGAGATCGGGGGGATCAGCCCCAGCATTTT	CATSRDRGDQPQHF
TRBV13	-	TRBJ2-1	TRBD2	TGTGCCAGCAGCTTAAGTCTAGCGGGAGGGTATAGATACAATGAGCAGTTCTTC	CASSLSLAGGYRYNEQFF
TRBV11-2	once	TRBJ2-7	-	TGTGCCAGCAGCTTAGTTGCGGGCCTGGAAGCATACGAGCAGTACTTC	CASSLVAGLEAYEQYF
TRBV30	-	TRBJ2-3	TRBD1	TGTGCTGGTTTGGGCGGGACAGGGGGCATCGATACGCAGTATTTT	CAGLGGTGGIDTQYF
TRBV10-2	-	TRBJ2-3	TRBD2	TGCGCCAGCAGTGAACGAGCGGGAGGGATCACAGATACGCAGTATTTT	CASSERAGGITDTQYF
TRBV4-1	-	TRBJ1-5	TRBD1	TGCGCCAGCAGCTCGGGACAGAGCAATCAGCCCCAGCATTTT	CASSSGQSNQPQHF
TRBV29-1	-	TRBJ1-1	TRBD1	TGCAGCGTTGAAGGAGGGGAGGGACAGGGCGTCTTT	CSVEGGEGQGVF
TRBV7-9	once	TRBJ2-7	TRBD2	TGTGCCAGCAGCTCCGGGACTAGCGAGCAGTACTTC	CASSSGTSEQYF
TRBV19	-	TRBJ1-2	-	TGTGCCAGTAGTGCGGGGGCGCGAGGGCACTATGGCTACACCTTC	CASSAGARGHYGYTF
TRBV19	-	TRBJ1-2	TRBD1	TGTGCCAGTAGTCTAGGACAGGGGGCAAACGGCTACACCTTC	CASSLGQGANGYTF
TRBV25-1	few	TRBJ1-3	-	TGTGCCAGCAGTGAAGGAAGCGGGCAGCCTGGAAACACCATATATTTT	CASSEGSGQPGNTIYF
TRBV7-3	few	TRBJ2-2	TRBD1	TGTGCCAGCAGCCCCCGGGACAGGGCCACCGGGGAGCTGTTTTTT	CASSPRDRATGELFF
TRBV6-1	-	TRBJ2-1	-	TGTGCCAGCAGTGTTTGGGCGGGAAACTACAATGAGCAGTTCTTC	CASSVWAGNYNEQFF
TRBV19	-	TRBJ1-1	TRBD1	TGTGCCAGTACCGTCACAGGGGTGGGCGAAGCTTTCTTT	CASTVTGVGEAFF
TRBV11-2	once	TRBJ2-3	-	TGTGCCAGCAGCCTACGAGAACTGCATACGCAGTATTTT	CASSLRELHTQYF
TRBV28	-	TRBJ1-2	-	TGTGCCAGCAGTGCCAGAGACAGGACGACGAACTATGGCTACACCTTC	CASSARDRTTNYGYTF
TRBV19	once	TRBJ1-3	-	TGTGCCAGTAACGGACCTTTTCGAGGGTCTGGAAACACCATATATTTT	CASNGPFRGSGNTIYF
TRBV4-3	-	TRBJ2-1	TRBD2	TGCGCCAGCAGCCGAAGAGGGACTAGCGGGTACAATGAGCAGTTCTTC	CASSRRGTSGYNEQFF
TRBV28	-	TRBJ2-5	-	TGTGCCAGCAGTTCCCCGACGGACTCAGAGACCCAGTACTTC	CASSSPTDSETQYF
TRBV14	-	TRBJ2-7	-	TGTGCCAGCAGCCAAGAACGGGGGTACGAGCAGTACTTC	CASSQERGYEQYF
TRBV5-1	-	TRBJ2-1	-	TGCGCCAGCAGCTTGGATCGTGTATCGGGCTCCTACAATGAGCAGTTCTTC	CASSLDRVSGSYNEQFF